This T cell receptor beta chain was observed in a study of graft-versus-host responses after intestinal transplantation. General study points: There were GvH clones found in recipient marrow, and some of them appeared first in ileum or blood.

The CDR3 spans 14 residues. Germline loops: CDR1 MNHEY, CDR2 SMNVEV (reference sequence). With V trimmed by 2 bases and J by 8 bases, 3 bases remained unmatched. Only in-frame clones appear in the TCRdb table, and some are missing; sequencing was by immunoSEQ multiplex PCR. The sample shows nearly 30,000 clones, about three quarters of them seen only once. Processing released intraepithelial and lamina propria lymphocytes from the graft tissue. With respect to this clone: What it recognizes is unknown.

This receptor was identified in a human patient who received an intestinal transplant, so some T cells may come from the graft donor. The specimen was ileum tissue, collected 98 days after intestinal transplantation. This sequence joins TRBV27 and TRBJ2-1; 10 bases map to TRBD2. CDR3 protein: CASSLERGGDEQFF. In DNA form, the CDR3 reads TGTGCCAGCAGTTTAGAGCGGGGGGGTGATGAGCAGTTCTTC.